A single sample gave rise to the 25 T cell receptor beta chains below, sequenced in a study of T cells in Graves' hyperthyroidism and ophthalmopathy. Authors of the study amplified TCR beta CDR3 regions from RNA transcripts. HTBI primers were used for first-round RT-PCR of the TCR CDR3. Using its own MiXCR run on the multiplex PCR reads, TCRdb lists one record per CDR3 protein. The sample carries 250,000 to 300,000 distinct CDR3 sequences, around a fifth recorded once. Sequencing used blood. The receptors come from a man between 45 and 60 years old with Graves' ophthalmopathy.

This clonotype has a count of ten or more. The genes are TRBV11-2 and TRBJ2-3; 10 nucleotides line up with TRBD2. The germline V gene has CDR1 SGHAT and CDR2 FQNNGV. The CDR3 spans 18 residues. V was pared by 6 bases and J by 4 bases, with 16 bases of the junction left unmatched. DNA for the CDR3: TGTGCCAGCAGTCGTACAGGGTTCCGGACTAGCGGCCCAGATACGCAGTATTTT. Translating gives CASSRTGFRTSGPDTQYF.

This clonotype was observed a few times. A much larger clone differs by one base, so this may be a read error. CDR3: CASSFPGGNTRELFF. The CDR3 nucleotides are TGTGCCAGCAGTTTCCCGGGAGGGAACACCAGGGAGCTGTTTTTT. The chain carries TRBV28 and TRBJ2-2, with TRBD2 matching over 8 bases. Per the germline V gene, CDR1 is MDHEN and CDR2 is SYDVKM. The CDR3 is 15 amino acids. Full variable domain (remainder filled in from reference TRBV28 and TRBJ2-2): DVKVTQSSRYLVKRTGEKVFLECVQDMDHENMFWYRQDPGLGLRLIYFSYDVKMKEKGDIPEGYSVSREKKERFSLILESASTNQTSMYLCASSFPGGNTRELFFGEGSRLTVL.

The J gene is TRBJ1-4, the V gene TRBV7-2; D ambiguous. CDR3 size: 16 residues. Germline V lookup: CDR1 SGHTA, CDR2 FQGNSA. Trimming pared 2 bases from V and 5 bases from J, leaving 15 bases between. The CDR3 region has the DNA TGTGCCAGCAGCTTATCGGGAAGGCAGCTGAATGAAAAACTGTTTTTT. Residues: CASSLSGRQLNEKLFF. The full variable domain, in which reference TRBV7-2 and TRBJ1-4 provide the parts outside the CDR3, is GAGVSQSPSNKVTEKGKDVELRCDPISGHTALYWYRQSLGQGLEFLIYFQGNSAPDKSGLPSDRFSAERTGGSVSTLTIQRTQQEDSAVYLCASSLSGRQLNEKLFFGSGTQLSVL.

This clonotype was seen ten or more times. V gene TRBV12-3 or TRBV12-4 combines with J gene TRBJ2-1; D is possibly TRBD2 (6 bases). V gave up 5 bases and J gave up 4 bases, with 9 bases separating them. This CDR3 comprises 13 residues. CDR3 protein: CASSDGSYNEQFF. Here the CDR3 DNA reads TGTGCCAGCAGTGACGGGAGTTACAATGAGCAGTTCTTC.

The V and J genes are TRBV10-3 and TRBJ1-2; no clear D gene. The CDR3 is 13 residues long. The V end was cut by 4 bases, the J end by 3 bases, with 9 bases between. Germline V CDR1 and CDR2: ENHRY, SYGVKD. CDR3 sequence (DNA): TGTGCCATCAGTGGGCGGAGGGACTATGGCTACACCTTC. Amino acids: CAISGRRDYGYTF.

V gene TRBV13 combines with J gene TRBJ1-3, with D unresolved. Germline CDR1 and CDR2: PRHDT and FYEKMQ (reference sequence). CDR3 length equals 15 residues. With 5 bases removed from V and 0 bases from J, the gap between germline ends came to 11 bases. The CDR3 bases are TGTGCCAGCAGCCCCCGGGGAGCCTCTGGAAACACCATATATTTT. It is translated as CASSPRGASGNTIYF.

The chain is built from TRBV6-2 or TRBV6-3 and TRBJ2-5; tentative D call: TRBD1 (5 bases). The CDR3 consists of 15 residues. CDR1 is MNHEY, CDR2 SVGEGT, per germline. Trimming stripped 5 bases from V and 2 bases from J, with 15 bases between. CDR3 in amino acids: CASSNTGTGQETQYF. CDR3 DNA sequence: TGTGCCAGCAGTAATACAGGAACAGGTCAAGAGACCCAGTACTTC.

V gene TRBV3-1 combines with J gene TRBJ1-3; 8 positions agree with TRBD1. Trimming took 5 bases from V and 0 from J; bases not matched to a gene: 6. Germline V gives CDR1 LGHDT, CDR2 YNNKEL (reference sequence). The CDR3 is made up of 16 amino acids. In nucleotides, the CDR3 is TGTGCCAGCAGCACCGGGACAGGCCTCTCTGGAAACACCATATATTTT. Translating gives CASSTGTGLSGNTIYF.

This clonotype was counted between two and nine times. The rearrangement uses TRBV19 and TRBJ2-1, with D unresolved. The germline gives CDR1 LNHDA, CDR2 SQIVND (reference sequence). CDR3 length equals 13 residues. Trimming left V 1 base short and J 6 bases short, with 7 bases between. The CDR3 DNA reads as TGTGCCAGTAGTATAGGGGTAGGCAATGAGCAGTTCTTC. This codes for CASSIGVGNEQFF.

This clonotype was found a few times. The V call is TRBV9, the J call TRBJ2-7, with 7 bases lining up with TRBD2. Trimming at V came to 5 bases and at J to 2 bases, leaving 10 bases not matched to a gene. Looked up from germline, CDR1 is SGDLS and CDR2 is YYNGEE. CDR3 length: 15 amino acids. CDR3 region: CASSLTGTTPYEQYF. The CDR3 DNA sequence: TGTGCCAGCAGTCTGACCGGGACTACCCCCTACGAGCAGTACTTC.

The rearrangement joins TRBV9 to TRBJ2-5; 10 bases align to TRBD2. V gave up 0 bases and J gave up 6 bases; unmatched junction bases: 8. This CDR3 has 16 residues. Germline V gives CDR1 SGDLS, CDR2 YYNGEE. The CDR3 nucleotides read TGTGCCAGCAGCGTAGGGTTGCTAGCGGGAGAACAGACCCAGTACTTC. It is translated as CASSVGLLAGEQTQYF.

This clonotype was picked up many times. The chain joins TRBV3-1 to TRBJ1-1; no clear D gene. V was clipped by 1 base and J by 0 bases, with 6 bases between them. This CDR3 is 14 amino acids long. The germline V gene encodes CDR1 LGHDT and CDR2 YNNKEL (reference sequence). CDR3 protein: CASSQGNMNTEAFF. The CDR3 DNA reads TGTGCCAGCAGCCAAGGCAACATGAACACTGAAGCTTTCTTT.

The gene calls are TRBV6-1 and TRBJ2-1; 7 nucleotides match TRBD2. The V segment lost 5 bases and the J segment 6 bases; nucleotides outside the gene matches: 10. This CDR3 is built from 15 residues. Germline assignment: CDR1 MNHNS and CDR2 SASEGT. The CDR3 sequence is CASSSSGAKVNEQFF. CDR3 nucleotides: TGTGCCAGCAGTTCAAGCGGGGCTAAGGTCAATGAGCAGTTCTTC.

This clonotype turned up a few times. V is TRBV6-1 and J is TRBJ2-7; perhaps TRBD1 as D (5 bases). V lost 5 bases, J lost 4 bases, and 15 bases lay in between. Germline V gene sequence: CDR1 MNHNS, CDR2 SASEGT. The CDR3 runs to 14 residues. In DNA, the CDR3 is TGTGCCAGCAGTCCCGGGCTGCAGGGTTACGAGCAGTACTTC. Its translation is CASSPGLQGYEQYF.

This clonotype was observed a handful of times. The chain recombines TRBV28 with TRBJ2-7; 7 bases agree with TRBD1. In germline, CDR1 is MDHEN, CDR2 SYDVKM. V gave up 4 bases and J gave up 6 bases; unmatched junction bases: 9. The CDR3 totals 14 residues. CDR3 DNA sequence: TGTGCCAGCAGTTCCCGGGACAGTTTCTCCGAGCAGTACTTC. It encodes CASSSRDSFSEQYF.

The chain combines TRBV6-1 with TRBJ1-5; 8 bases map to TRBD1. V shed 8 bases, J shed 5 bases, and the junction held 5 bases outside the gene matches. Germline V gene sequence: CDR1 MNHNS, CDR2 SASEGT. The CDR3 spans 13 residues. CDR3 coding DNA: TGTGCCAGCGGCAGGGGGCTACATCAGCCCCAGCATTTT. Protein product: CASGRGLHQPQHF.

There are many counts of this clonotype. CDR3 sequence (DNA): TGTGCCATCAGTGATCGGGACAGTCCTACCTACGAGCAGTACTTC. It yields the protein CAISDRDSPTYEQYF. The V call is TRBV10-3, the J call TRBJ2-7, with 7 positions matching TRBD1. V dropped 3 bases and J dropped 2; count of bases not matched to a gene: 7. The length of the CDR3 is 15 residues. In germline, CDR1 is ENHRY, CDR2 SYGVKD.

This clonotype was seen many times. The gene calls are TRBV18 and TRBJ1-4; D may be TRBD1 (5 bases). The CDR3 has 14 amino acids. The germline V and J ends were trimmed by 4 bases and 4 bases, with 10 bases remaining between them. The germline V gene has CDR1 KGHSH and CDR2 LQKENI. The CDR3 sequence: CASSRDGSNEKLFF. In DNA, the CDR3 is TGTGCCAGCTCACGGGACGGAAGTAATGAAAAACTGTTTTTT.

This clonotype was seen ten or more times. The chain couples TRBV12-3 or TRBV12-4 to TRBJ1-1, with D perhaps matching TRBD1 (5 bases). The CDR3 totals 14 residues. V was pared by 3 bases and J by 4 bases, with 12 bases between. The CDR3 region has the DNA TGTGCCAGCAGTTTCGGGGGTGGAGGCACTGAAGCTTTCTTT. This encodes CASSFGGGGTEAFF.

The chain couples TRBV6-1 to TRBJ1-5; 9 positions match TRBD1. The CDR3 totals 15 residues. The ends lost 6 bases at V and 5 bases at J; junction bases unmatched: 8. Germline V gene lookup returns CDR1 MNHNS and CDR2 SASEGT. CDR3 loop: CASRALTGGDQPQHF. CDR3 nucleotides: TGTGCCAGCAGGGCTTTGACAGGGGGTGATCAGCCCCAGCATTTT.

The sample holds many counts of this clonotype. The chain recombines TRBV2 with TRBJ1-1; D possibly corresponds to TRBD1 (5 bases). The CDR3 extends over 14 amino acids. CDR1 and CDR2 from the germline V gene are SNHLY and FYNNEI. The V gene lost 6 bases and the J gene lost 7 bases, with 18 bases spanning the gap. CDR3 bases: TGTGCCAGCAGAGCCACCGGGACGGGGAGTGAAGCTTTCTTT. It is translated as CASRATGTGSEAFF.

This clonotype was seen ten or more times. The chain carries TRBV2 and TRBJ1-1; the match to TRBD1 covers 7 bases. In germline, CDR1 is SNHLY, CDR2 FYNNEI. The CDR3 length is 11 residues. The V and J ends lost 8 bases and 11 bases, in that order; junction bases with no gene match: 8. The CDR3 coding sequence is TGTGCCAGCGACCAGGACAGGCGGGCTTTCTTT. Protein sequence: CASDQDRRAFF.

This clonotype has more than one count but fewer than ten. This chain links TRBV28 with TRBJ2-5; D may be TRBD1 (5 bases). In germline, CDR1 is MDHEN, CDR2 SYDVKM. The CDR3 is made up of 15 amino acids. The ends were cut back, 3 bases at V and 3 bases at J, with 14 bases in the middle. This CDR3 is CASSFLVQGKETQYF. The DNA of the CDR3 is TGTGCCAGCAGTTTTTTGGTCCAGGGCAAAGAGACCCAGTACTTC. The full variable domain, its missing parts supplied by reference TRBV28 and TRBJ2-5, is DVKVTQSSRYLVKRTGEKVFLECVQDMDHENMFWYRQDPGLGLRLIYFSYDVKMKEKGDIPEGYSVSREKKERFSLILESASTNQTSMYLCASSFLVQGKETQYFGPGTRLLVL.

The sample holds a few counts of this clonotype. The rearrangement links TRBV4-1 to TRBJ1-4; D uncertain. V lost 5 bases to trimming and J lost 7 bases, with 17 bases between them. The CDR3 is 15 amino acids. Germline V gene data show CDR1 as MGHRA and CDR2 as YSYEKL. As DNA, the CDR3 is TGCGCCAGCAGCATCGGTGAGGGTTCGGGTGAAAAACTGTTTTTT. Translated: CASSIGEGSGEKLFF.

This clonotype occurred many times. The chain is built from TRBV5-5 and TRBJ1-1; no firm D call. This CDR3 is 15 amino acids long. Between the trimmed V and J ends, which lost 4 bases and 6 bases, there was a span of 19 bases. Germline CDR1 SGHKS, CDR2 YYEKEE (reference sequence). The CDR3 coding sequence is TGTGCCAGCAGCCCAGTCATCCGGGGTAGATCTGAAGCTTTCTTT. Amino acid sequence: CASSPVIRGRSEAFF.